A selection of T cell receptor beta chains follows, all from one sample in a study of blood T cells in healthy people across ages. TCRdb passed the 5' RACE reads through MiXCR, listing each CDR3 protein once. The table includes roughly 1,300,000 distinct CDR3 sequences, roughly 64% detected once. The sequencing input was blood. These receptors were taken from a young man in good health. The CDR3 runs from the conserved cysteine through the conserved F or W. The D gene is left open where the match is weak. A row's size may be missing; if present it is once, few, many or a size class.

clone_size: once
j_call: TRBJ1-1
v_call: TRBV12-3/TRBV12-4
d_call: -
cdr3_aa: CASSPPGQKAGTEAFF
cdr3_nt: TGTGCCAGCAGCCCACCCGGACAGAAGGCAGGCACTGAAGCTTTCTTT

clone_size: -
j_call: TRBJ2-7
v_call: TRBV20-1
d_call: -
cdr3_aa: CSARSPRYGPYEQYF
cdr3_nt: TGCAGTGCTAGATCTCCCCGGTACGGCCCCTACGAGCAGTACTTC

clone_size: -
j_call: TRBJ1-4
v_call: TRBV12-5
d_call: -
cdr3_aa: CASCLSYEKLFF
cdr3_nt: TGTGCTAGTTGTTTAAGTTATGAAAAACTGTTTTTT

clone_size: -
j_call: TRBJ2-1
v_call: TRBV7-6
d_call: TRBD2
cdr3_aa: CASSLGAAGGYNEQFF
cdr3_nt: TGTGCCAGCAGCTTAGGGGCGGCGGGAGGGTACAATGAGCAGTTCTTC

clone_size: -
j_call: TRBJ1-5
v_call: TRBV10-3
d_call: -
cdr3_aa: CAISDPTGSNSNQPQHF
cdr3_nt: TGTGCCATCAGTGACCCGACGGGATCCAATAGCAATCAGCCCCAGCATTTT

clone_size: -
j_call: TRBJ2-1
v_call: TRBV9
d_call: -
cdr3_aa: CASSLEGRVHEQFF
cdr3_nt: TGTGCCAGCAGCCTGGAGGGCAGGGTGCATGAGCAGTTCTTC

clone_size: -
j_call: TRBJ2-7
v_call: TRBV7-9
d_call: -
cdr3_aa: CASSPLRRLSYEQYF
cdr3_nt: TGTGCCAGCAGCCCTTTGAGGAGACTATCCTACGAGCAGTACTTC

clone_size: few
j_call: TRBJ1-2
v_call: TRBV13
d_call: TRBD1
cdr3_aa: CASSPGGQGNGYTF
cdr3_nt: TGTGCCAGCAGCCCCGGGGGACAGGGCAATGGCTACACCTTC

clone_size: -
j_call: TRBJ1-4
v_call: TRBV5-1
d_call: -
cdr3_aa: CASSTGGALNEKLFF
cdr3_nt: TGCGCCAGCAGCACCGGGGGGGCCCTGAATGAAAAACTGTTTTTT

clone_size: -
j_call: TRBJ2-1
v_call: TRBV6-2/TRBV6-3
d_call: TRBD1
cdr3_aa: CASSYFDRAEQFF
cdr3_nt: TGTGCCAGCAGTTACTTCGACAGGGCTGAGCAGTTCTTC

clone_size: -
j_call: TRBJ2-7
v_call: TRBV5-1
d_call: -
cdr3_aa: CASSFTGYYEQYF
cdr3_nt: TGCGCCAGCAGCTTTACAGGGTACTACGAGCAGTACTTC

clone_size: -
j_call: TRBJ1-3
v_call: TRBV18
d_call: -
cdr3_aa: CASSPRQDGNTIYF
cdr3_nt: TGTGCCAGCTCACCACGGCAGGACGGAAACACCATATATTTT

clone_size: -
j_call: TRBJ2-1
v_call: TRBV4-1
d_call: -
cdr3_aa: CASSQVDGYNEQFF
cdr3_nt: TGCGCCAGCAGCCAGGTTGATGGTTACAATGAGCAGTTCTTC

clone_size: few
j_call: TRBJ2-7
v_call: TRBV28
d_call: -
cdr3_aa: CASSLADTVLRGGTYEQYF
cdr3_nt: TGTGCCAGCAGTTTAGCCGATACCGTGCTGAGGGGGGGCACCTACGAGCAGTACTTC

clone_size: few
j_call: TRBJ2-1
v_call: TRBV7-2
d_call: -
cdr3_aa: CASSLINNEQFF
cdr3_nt: TGTGCCAGCAGCTTAATCAACAATGAGCAGTTCTTC

clone_size: once
j_call: TRBJ1-2
v_call: TRBV7-9
d_call: -
cdr3_aa: CASSSTLLLYGYTF
cdr3_nt: TGTGCCAGCAGCTCGACACTACTACTATATGGCTACACCTTC

clone_size: few
j_call: TRBJ1-1
v_call: TRBV4-1
d_call: -
cdr3_aa: CASSQRGSTEAFF
cdr3_nt: TGCGCCAGCAGCCAAAGGGGCAGCACTGAAGCTTTCTTT

clone_size: few
j_call: TRBJ1-2
v_call: TRBV7-8
d_call: TRBD1
cdr3_aa: CASSTGTGSNYGYTF
cdr3_nt: TGTGCCAGCAGCACTGGGACAGGGTCTAACTATGGCTACACCTTC

clone_size: -
j_call: TRBJ2-3
v_call: TRBV6-5
d_call: TRBD2
cdr3_aa: CASSFNLASGGYTDTQYF
cdr3_nt: TGTGCCAGCAGTTTCAACCTTGCTAGCGGGGGATACACAGATACGCAGTATTTT

clone_size: -
j_call: TRBJ2-6
v_call: TRBV12-3/TRBV12-4
d_call: -
cdr3_aa: CASSFGTPSSGANVLTF
cdr3_nt: TGTGCCAGCAGTTTCGGCACTCCTAGCTCTGGGGCCAACGTCCTGACTTTC

clone_size: -
j_call: TRBJ2-7
v_call: TRBV4-2
d_call: -
cdr3_aa: CASSHLGGDPSYEQYF
cdr3_nt: TGTGCCAGCAGCCATTTAGGGGGGGATCCCTCCTACGAGCAGTACTTC

clone_size: once
j_call: TRBJ2-2
v_call: TRBV10-3
d_call: -
cdr3_aa: CAIRTDLGTGELFF
cdr3_nt: TGTGCCATCAGGACGGACCTTGGCACCGGGGAGCTGTTTTTT

clone_size: -
j_call: TRBJ2-7
v_call: TRBV20-1
d_call: -
cdr3_aa: CSASGSVVAYEQYF
cdr3_nt: TGCAGTGCTAGTGGGAGTGTGGTGGCCTACGAGCAGTACTTC

clone_size: -
j_call: TRBJ2-4
v_call: TRBV10-2
d_call: -
cdr3_aa: CASSDPGNIQYF
cdr3_nt: TGCGCCAGCAGTGACCCGGGGAACATTCAGTACTTC

clone_size: few
j_call: TRBJ2-7
v_call: TRBV29-1
d_call: -
cdr3_aa: CSVEDRQGLETYEQYF
cdr3_nt: TGCAGCGTTGAAGACCGGCAGGGGTTGGAAACCTACGAGCAGTACTTC

clone_size: -
j_call: TRBJ2-7
v_call: TRBV25-1
d_call: -
cdr3_aa: CASSDYRISSYEQYF
cdr3_nt: TGTGCCAGCAGTGATTACAGGATAAGCTCCTACGAGCAGTACTTC

clone_size: -
j_call: TRBJ2-1
v_call: TRBV20-1
d_call: TRBD2
cdr3_aa: CSARQGASGGYNEQFF
cdr3_nt: TGCAGTGCTCGTCAGGGTGCTAGCGGGGGTTACAATGAGCAGTTCTTC

clone_size: few
j_call: TRBJ2-4
v_call: TRBV2
d_call: -
cdr3_aa: CASSPDAKNIQYF
cdr3_nt: TGTGCCAGTTCCCCGGACGCCAAAAACATTCAGTACTTC

clone_size: few
j_call: TRBJ2-2
v_call: TRBV29-1
d_call: TRBD1
cdr3_aa: CSADRDGNTGELFF
cdr3_nt: TGCAGCGCGGACAGGGACGGGAACACCGGGGAGCTGTTTTTT

clone_size: few
j_call: TRBJ2-7
v_call: TRBV10-3
d_call: TRBD1
cdr3_aa: CALGTGGYEQYF
cdr3_nt: TGTGCCCTTGGGACAGGGGGCTACGAGCAGTACTTC

clone_size: -
j_call: TRBJ2-7
v_call: TRBV7-6
d_call: TRBD2
cdr3_aa: CASANPLAGTYEQYF
cdr3_nt: TGTGCCAGCGCTAACCCACTAGCGGGCACCTACGAGCAGTACTTC

clone_size: few
j_call: TRBJ1-4
v_call: TRBV27
d_call: TRBD1
cdr3_aa: CASSLSSLTGVKEKLFF
cdr3_nt: TGTGCCAGCAGTTTGTCCTCATTGACAGGGGTGAAGGAAAAACTGTTTTTT

clone_size: once
j_call: TRBJ1-1
v_call: TRBV18
d_call: -
cdr3_aa: CASSRAEMNTEAFF
cdr3_nt: TGTGCCAGCTCTCGGGCGGAAATGAACACTGAAGCTTTCTTT

clone_size: -
j_call: TRBJ2-2
v_call: TRBV4-3
d_call: TRBD1
cdr3_aa: CASSQDGQGLGTGELFF
cdr3_nt: TGCGCCAGCAGCCAAGATGGACAGGGATTGGGCACCGGGGAGCTGTTTTTT

clone_size: -
j_call: TRBJ1-2
v_call: TRBV7-6
d_call: TRBD1
cdr3_aa: CASSLGEGQGFVGYTF
cdr3_nt: TGTGCCAGCAGCCTAGGCGAGGGACAGGGCTTTGTGGGCTACACCTTC

clone_size: -
j_call: TRBJ2-7
v_call: TRBV4-3
d_call: -
cdr3_aa: CASSQDRANHEQYF
cdr3_nt: TGCGCCAGCAGCCAAGACAGGGCGAACCACGAGCAGTACTTC

clone_size: -
j_call: TRBJ2-1
v_call: TRBV20-1
d_call: -
cdr3_aa: CSMPVGTIYNEQFF
cdr3_nt: TGCAGCATGCCAGTCGGGACAATATACAATGAGCAGTTCTTC

clone_size: -
j_call: TRBJ2-7
v_call: TRBV3-1
d_call: -
cdr3_aa: CASSWGLVAYEQYF
cdr3_nt: TGTGCCAGCAGCTGGGGACTGGTTGCCTACGAGCAGTACTTC

clone_size: -
j_call: TRBJ2-3
v_call: TRBV10-2
d_call: TRBD2
cdr3_aa: CASSVGGGALGDTQYF
cdr3_nt: TGCGCCAGCAGTGTTGGCGGGGGGGCCTTGGGAGATACGCAGTATTTT

clone_size: once
j_call: TRBJ2-7
v_call: TRBV6-1
d_call: TRBD1
cdr3_aa: CASVAGGLPYEQYF
cdr3_nt: TGTGCCAGCGTAGCAGGGGGCCTCCCCTACGAGCAGTACTTC